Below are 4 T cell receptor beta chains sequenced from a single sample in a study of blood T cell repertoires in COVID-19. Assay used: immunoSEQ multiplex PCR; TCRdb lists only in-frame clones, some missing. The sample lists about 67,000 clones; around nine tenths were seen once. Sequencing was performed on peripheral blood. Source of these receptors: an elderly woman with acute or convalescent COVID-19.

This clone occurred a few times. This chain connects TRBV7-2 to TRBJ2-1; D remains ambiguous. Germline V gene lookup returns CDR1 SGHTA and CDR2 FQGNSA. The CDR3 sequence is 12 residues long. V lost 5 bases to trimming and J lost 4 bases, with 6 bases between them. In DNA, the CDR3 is TGTGCCAGCAGCATCCAGTACAATGAGCAGTTCTTC. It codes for CASSIQYNEQFF.

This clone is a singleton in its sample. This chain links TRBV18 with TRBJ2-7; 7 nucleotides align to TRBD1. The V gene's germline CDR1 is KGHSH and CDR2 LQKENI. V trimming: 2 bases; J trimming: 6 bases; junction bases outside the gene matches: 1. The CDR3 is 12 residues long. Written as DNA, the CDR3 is TGTGCCAGCTCACCAGGGACAGTCGAGCAGTACTTC. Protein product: CASSPGTVEQYF.

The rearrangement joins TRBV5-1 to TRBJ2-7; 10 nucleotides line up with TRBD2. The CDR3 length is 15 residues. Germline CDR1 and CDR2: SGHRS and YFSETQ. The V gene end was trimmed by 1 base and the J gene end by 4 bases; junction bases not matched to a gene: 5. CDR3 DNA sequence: TGCGCCAGCAGCTTGACTAGCGGGAATAGGTACGAGCAGTACTTC. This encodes CASSLTSGNRYEQYF.

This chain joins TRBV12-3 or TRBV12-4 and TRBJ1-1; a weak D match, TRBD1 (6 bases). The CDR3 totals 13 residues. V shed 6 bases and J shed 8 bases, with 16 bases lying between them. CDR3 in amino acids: CASSPRTGSEAFF. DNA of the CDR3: TGTGCCAGCAGCCCGAGAACAGGGTCGGAAGCTTTCTTT.